The source of this TCR beta chain is a study of blood T cell repertoires in COVID-19. About the research overall: Collection of acute and convalescent COVID-19 samples took place in the United States, Italy and Spain.

In the authors' workflow: Counts of nucleated cells, estimated from reference gene primer amplification, were obtained. TCRdb's copy holds only in-frame clones and misses some; the assay was immunoSEQ multiplex PCR. V and J calls and clone size are those listed in that table; D and trimming were worked out from the DNA. The sample consists of more than 250,000 clones, around 88% of them appearing once. Among Cohort 3 donors, those recovered had two negative PCRs, clearance, or symptom resolution. The CDR3 has 13 amino acids. Trimming cost V 1 base and J 6 bases, with 10 bases left between them. This clonotype was sampled from a woman aged 40 to 49 who had recovered from COVID-19. The source material was PBMCs or T cells enriched from blood (not recorded which). The chain carries TRBV12-3 or TRBV12-4 and TRBJ2-7; no firm D call. DNA for the CDR3: TGTGCCAGCAGTTTAGACCAGCGAGGCGAGCAGTACTTC. Protein product: CASSLDQRGEQYF.